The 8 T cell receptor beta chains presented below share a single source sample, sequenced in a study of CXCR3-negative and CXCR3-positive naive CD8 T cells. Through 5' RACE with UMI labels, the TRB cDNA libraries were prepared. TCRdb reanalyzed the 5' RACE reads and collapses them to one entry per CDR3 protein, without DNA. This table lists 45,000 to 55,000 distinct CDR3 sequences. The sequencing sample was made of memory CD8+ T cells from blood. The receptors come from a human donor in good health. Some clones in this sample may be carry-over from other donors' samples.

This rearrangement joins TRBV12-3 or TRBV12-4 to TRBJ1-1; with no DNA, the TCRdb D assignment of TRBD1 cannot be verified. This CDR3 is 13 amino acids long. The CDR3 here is CASTPTGYAEAFF.

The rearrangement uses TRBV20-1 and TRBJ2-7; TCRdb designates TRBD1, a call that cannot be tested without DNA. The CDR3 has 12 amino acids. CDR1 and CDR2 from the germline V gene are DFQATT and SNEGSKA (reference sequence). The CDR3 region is CSAPQGFGEQYF.

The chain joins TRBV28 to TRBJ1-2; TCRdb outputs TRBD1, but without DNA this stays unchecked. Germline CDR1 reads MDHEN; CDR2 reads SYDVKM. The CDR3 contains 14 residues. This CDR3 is CASSPSGTNYGYTF.

This CDR3 reads CASSDLTRGGYGYTF. The gene calls are TRBV25-1 and TRBJ1-2. The CDR3 consists of 15 residues. In germline, CDR1 is MGHDK, CDR2 SYGVNS.

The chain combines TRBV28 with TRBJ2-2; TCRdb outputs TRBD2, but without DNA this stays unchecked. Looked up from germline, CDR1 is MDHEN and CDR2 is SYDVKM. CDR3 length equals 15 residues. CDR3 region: CASSPTALLDGELFF.

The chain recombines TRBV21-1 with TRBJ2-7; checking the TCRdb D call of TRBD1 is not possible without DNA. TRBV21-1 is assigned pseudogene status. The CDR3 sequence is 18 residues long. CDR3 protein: CASSKVGSRRQGPGEQYF.

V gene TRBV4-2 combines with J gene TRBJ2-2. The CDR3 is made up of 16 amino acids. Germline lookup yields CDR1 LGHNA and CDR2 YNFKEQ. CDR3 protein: CASSQDKQFNTGELFF.

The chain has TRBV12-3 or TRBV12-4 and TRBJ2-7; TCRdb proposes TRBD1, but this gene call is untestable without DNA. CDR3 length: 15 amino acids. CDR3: CASSFTQGPSYEQYF.